This T cell receptor (beta chain) was recorded in a study of T cell responses to AZD1222 COVID-19 vaccine. Generated by immunoSEQ multiplex PCR, the TCRdb table keeps only in-frame clones and is missing some. The data hold fewer than 150,000 clones, with roughly 90% observed a single time. The sequence came from an adult who received the AZD1222 COVID-19 vaccine. This material consisted of peripheral blood, taken 28 days after the second AZD1222 dose.

In DNA, the CDR3 is TGTGCCAGCAGTGTATACGGGACAGATACGCAGTATTTT. Amino acid sequence: CASSVYGTDTQYF. V and J are TRBV2 and TRBJ2-3; no reliable D call. CDR3 length equals 13 residues. From germline, CDR1 is SNHLY and CDR2 FYNNEI. Trimming took off 4 bases at V and 3 bases at J, with 8 bases between the two ends.